This entry concerns a single TCR beta chain. Per the authors' pipeline: Using reference gene primer amplification, nucleated cell counts were estimated. Assay: immunoSEQ multiplex PCR; the TCRdb copy retains only in-frame clones and omits some. V and J calls and clone size are given by that table; D and trimming were obtained from the DNA. The repertoire consists of a few hundred thousand clones, with approximately 88% occurring once and the leading ten covering around 6.6%. CDR1 and CDR2 from the germline V gene are SGHTA and FQGNSA. With 4 bases clipped from V and 7 bases from J, the junction kept 9 bases outside the gene matches. This CDR3 has 16 amino acids. This specimen belongs to a study of blood T cell repertoires in COVID-19. Whole-study context: PBMCs, B-cell-depleted T cells, or T cells were the source of the cDNA or gDNA that made up the material.

The chain uses TRBV7-2 and TRBJ2-5; the match to TRBD2 covers 13 bases. The sample consisted of peripheral blood. The source is a woman in her 30s with COVID-19, enrolled during active disease. This chain's CDR3 is CASSSTSGGAFGTQYF. CDR3 coding DNA: TGTGCCAGCAGCTCCACTAGCGGGGGGGCCTTCGGGACCCAGTACTTC.